This T cell receptor beta chain appears in the sequencing data of a study of blood T cells in healthy people across ages. A second PCR of 7 to 11 cycles used a sample-barcoded 5' primer and a J-beta primer mix. A single record per CDR3 protein comes from TCRdb applying MiXCR to the 5' RACE reads. The data show roughly 720,000 distinct CDR3 sequences, less than 70% seen once. V gave up 5 bases and J gave up 7 bases; unmatched junction bases: 8. The CDR3 loop spans 14 amino acids. Germline assignment: CDR1 SGHTA and CDR2 FQGNSA. On this clonotype itself: Its antigen is still unknown.

Study-wide points: Per million T cells, the diversity of TCR beta decreased roughly linearly as age advanced.

Input material: blood. The genes are TRBV7-2 and TRBJ2-4; 7 bases fit TRBD2. This clonotype originated in a man aged 80 or over in good health. DNA of the CDR3: TGTGCCAGCAGCCGCGTTGTGGGGGGGAACATTCAGTACTTC. Translation gives CASSRVVGGNIQYF.